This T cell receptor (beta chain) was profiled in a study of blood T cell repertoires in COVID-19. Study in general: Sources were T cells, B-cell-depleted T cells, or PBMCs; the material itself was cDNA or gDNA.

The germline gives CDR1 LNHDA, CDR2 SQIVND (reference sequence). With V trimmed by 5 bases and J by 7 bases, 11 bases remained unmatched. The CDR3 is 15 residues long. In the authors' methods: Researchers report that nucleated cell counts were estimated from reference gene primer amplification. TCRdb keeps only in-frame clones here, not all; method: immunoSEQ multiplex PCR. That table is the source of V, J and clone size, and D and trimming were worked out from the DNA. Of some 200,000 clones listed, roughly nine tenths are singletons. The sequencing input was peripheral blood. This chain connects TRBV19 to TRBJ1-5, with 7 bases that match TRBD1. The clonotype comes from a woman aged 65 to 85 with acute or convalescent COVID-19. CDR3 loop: CASSAEDRNVQPQHF. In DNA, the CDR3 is TGTGCCAGTAGTGCTGAGGACAGGAACGTACAGCCCCAGCATTTT.